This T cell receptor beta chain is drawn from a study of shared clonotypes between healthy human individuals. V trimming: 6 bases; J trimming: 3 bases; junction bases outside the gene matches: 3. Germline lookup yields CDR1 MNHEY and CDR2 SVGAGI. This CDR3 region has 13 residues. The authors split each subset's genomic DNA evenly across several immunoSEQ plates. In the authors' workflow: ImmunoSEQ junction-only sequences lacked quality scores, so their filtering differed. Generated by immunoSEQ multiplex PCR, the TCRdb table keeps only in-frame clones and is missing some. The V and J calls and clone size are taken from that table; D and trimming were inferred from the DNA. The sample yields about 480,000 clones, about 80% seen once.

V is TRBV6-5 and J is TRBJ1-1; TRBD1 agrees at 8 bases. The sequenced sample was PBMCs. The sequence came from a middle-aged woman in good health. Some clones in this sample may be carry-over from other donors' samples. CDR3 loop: CASRTGAYTEAFF. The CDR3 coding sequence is TGTGCCAGCAGGACAGGGGCATACACTGAAGCTTTCTTT.